This is a list of T cell receptor beta chains from one sample in a study of early T cells in non-severe SARS-CoV-2 infection. TCRdb re-analysed the 5' RACE reads in MiXCR, keeping a single row per CDR3 protein. The sample lists tens of thousands of distinct CDR3 sequences; roughly 12% were seen once. The sequencing sample was made of whole blood. The receptors shown here come from an adult who was a healthcare worker with PCR-confirmed SARS-CoV-2 infection or an uninfected control (not recorded which). Each CDR3 is given with its conserved first and last residue. D genes are given only for firm matches. Size values are once, few and many counts, or a class for expanded clones, and some rows have none.

J | V | size | D | CDR3
TRBJ2-5 | TRBV10-1 | NA | NA | CASSESLGGGETQYF
TRBJ2-1 | TRBV6-5 | NA | NA | CASSKTGLREQFF
TRBJ1-2 | TRBV11-2 | NA | TRBD1 | CASSRGQGNYGYTF
TRBJ1-1 | TRBV7-2 | NA | NA | CASSLDGSEAFF
TRBJ2-1 | TRBV6-2/TRBV6-3 | NA | TRBD2 | CASSPGTSGRASNEQFF
TRBJ2-3 | TRBV12-3/TRBV12-4 | NA | NA | CASSPGLITDTQYF
TRBJ2-7 | TRBV7-9 | few | TRBD2 | CASSPLTSGTYEQYF
TRBJ1-2 | TRBV5-1 | NA | NA | CASSVGNYGYTF
TRBJ2-3 | TRBV7-2 | NA | TRBD2 | CASSSSYGTSFRTDTQYF
TRBJ1-1 | TRBV5-1 | NA | TRBD1 | CASSLRQGGLNTEAFF
TRBJ2-7 | TRBV3-2 | NA | NA | CASSQDGGGDEQYF
TRBJ2-5 | TRBV20-1 | NA | TRBD1 | CSASRGTGGEETQYF
TRBJ2-3 | TRBV7-3 | few | TRBD1 | CASSAGQGTSTDTQYF
TRBJ1-1 | TRBV28 | NA | NA | CASSFHAGAEAFF
TRBJ2-1 | TRBV5-1 | many | NA | CASYDTGNEQFF
TRBJ1-4 | TRBV28 | few | NA | CASSGTGEKLFF
TRBJ2-5 | TRBV9 | NA | NA | CASSVVATREETQYF
TRBJ2-7 | TRBV21-1 | few | NA | CASSKNAQDYEQYF
TRBJ2-3 | TRBV12-3/TRBV12-4 | many | TRBD1 | CASSFGQGIGTDTQYF
TRBJ1-1 | TRBV5-6 | NA | NA | CASSLWQSEAFF
TRBJ2-1 | TRBV18 | many | NA | CASSPGRSYNEQFF
TRBJ2-7 | TRBV6-2/TRBV6-3 | NA | TRBD2 | CASSYVTGGREQYF
TRBJ2-3 | TRBV28 | many | NA | CASSLVLTRSIQDTQYF
TRBJ2-1 | TRBV12-3/TRBV12-4 | NA | TRBD1 | CASSLALGTDNEQFF
TRBJ1-5 | TRBV2 | NA | NA | CASSERQTEFNQPQHF
TRBJ2-3 | TRBV18 | few | TRBD1 | CASSPTGQGSSDTQYF
TRBJ1-2 | TRBV6-6 | few | TRBD1 | CASSYSDRVDGYTF
TRBJ2-3 | TRBV12-3/TRBV12-4 | NA | NA | CASSLVEGRTDTQYF
TRBJ2-3 | TRBV10-2 | many | NA | CASSLRGTDTQYF
TRBJ1-1 | TRBV5-8 | medium-sized | NA | CASSLTSNTEAFF
TRBJ1-2 | TRBV7-9 | few | NA | CASSQTAYGYTF
TRBJ2-7 | TRBV2 | many | NA | CASSERTKSYEQYF
TRBJ1-1 | TRBV11-2 | many | NA | CASSLVRGGGTEAFF
TRBJ2-3 | TRBV3-1 | many | TRBD2 | CASSPPQGAGGQRRTDTQYF
TRBJ1-5 | TRBV20-1 | few | NA | CSASAGGNQPQHF
TRBJ2-7 | TRBV6-5 | medium-sized | TRBD1 | CASSRDRGLYEQYF